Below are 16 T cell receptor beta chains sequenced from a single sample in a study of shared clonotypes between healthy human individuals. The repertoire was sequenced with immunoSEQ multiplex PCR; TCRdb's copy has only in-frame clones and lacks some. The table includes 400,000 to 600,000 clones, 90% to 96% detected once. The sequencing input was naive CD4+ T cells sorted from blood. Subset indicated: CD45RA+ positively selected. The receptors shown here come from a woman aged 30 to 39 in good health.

CDR3 loop: CASSNMGTGTNIQYF. CDR3 coding DNA: TGTGCCAGCAGCAACATGGGGACAGGGACCAACATTCAGTACTTC. The gene calls are TRBV21-1 and TRBJ2-4; the table's D call, TRBD1, was not checked against the DNA. TRBV21-1 is designated a pseudogene. This CDR3 has 15 amino acids.

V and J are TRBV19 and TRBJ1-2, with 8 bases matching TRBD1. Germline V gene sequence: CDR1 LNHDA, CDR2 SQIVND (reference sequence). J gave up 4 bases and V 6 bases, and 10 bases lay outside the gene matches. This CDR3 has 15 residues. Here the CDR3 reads CASRKTGAGGYGYTF. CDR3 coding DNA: TGTGCCAGTAGGAAGACAGGGGCGGGTGGCTATGGCTACACCTTC.

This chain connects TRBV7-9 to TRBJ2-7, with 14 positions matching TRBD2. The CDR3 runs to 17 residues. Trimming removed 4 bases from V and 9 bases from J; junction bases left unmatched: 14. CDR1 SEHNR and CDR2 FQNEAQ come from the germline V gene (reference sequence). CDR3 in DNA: TGTGCCAGCAGCTCCCCGATATCGGGACTAGCGGGAGATGTGCAGTACTTC. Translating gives CASSSPISGLAGDVQYF.

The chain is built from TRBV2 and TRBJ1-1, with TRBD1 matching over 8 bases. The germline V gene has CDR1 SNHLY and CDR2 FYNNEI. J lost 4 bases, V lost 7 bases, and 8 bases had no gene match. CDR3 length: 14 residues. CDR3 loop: CASNGQGRGTEAFF. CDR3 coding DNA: TGTGCCAGCAATGGACAGGGCAGGGGCACTGAAGCTTTCTTT.

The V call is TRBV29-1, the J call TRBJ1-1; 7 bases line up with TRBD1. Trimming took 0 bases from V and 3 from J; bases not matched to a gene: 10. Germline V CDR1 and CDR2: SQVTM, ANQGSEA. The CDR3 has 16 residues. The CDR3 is CSVEDLTGLWHTEAFF. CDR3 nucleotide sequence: TGCAGCGTTGAAGATCTGACAGGGTTATGGCACACTGAAGCTTTCTTT. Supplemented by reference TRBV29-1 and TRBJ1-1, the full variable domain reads SAVISQKPSRDICQRGTSLTIQCQVDSQVTMMFWYRQQPGQSLTLIATANQGSEATYESGFVIDKFPISRPNLTFSTLTVSNMSPEDSSIYLCSVEDLTGLWHTEAFFGQGTRLTVV.

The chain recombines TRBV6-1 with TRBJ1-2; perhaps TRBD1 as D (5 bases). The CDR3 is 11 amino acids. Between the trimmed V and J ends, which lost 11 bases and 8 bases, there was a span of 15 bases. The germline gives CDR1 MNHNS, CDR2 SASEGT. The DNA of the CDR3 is TGTGCCGGGGGGACGTATCTGGGCTACACCTTC. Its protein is CAGGTYLGYTF.

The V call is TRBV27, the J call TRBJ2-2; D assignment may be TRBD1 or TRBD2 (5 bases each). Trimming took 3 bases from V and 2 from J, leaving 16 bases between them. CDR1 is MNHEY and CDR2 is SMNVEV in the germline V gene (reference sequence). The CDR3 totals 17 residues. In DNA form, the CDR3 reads TGTGCCAGCAGTTTTGGCAGGGATTCTAGCAACACCGGGGAGCTGTTTTTT. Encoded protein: CASSFGRDSSNTGELFF.

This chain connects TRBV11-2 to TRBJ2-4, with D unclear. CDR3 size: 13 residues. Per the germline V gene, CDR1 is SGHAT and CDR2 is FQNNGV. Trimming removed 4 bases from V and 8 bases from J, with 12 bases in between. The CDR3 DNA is TGTGCCAGCAGCTCCCACGACGGCTACATTCAGTACTTC. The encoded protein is CASSSHDGYIQYF.

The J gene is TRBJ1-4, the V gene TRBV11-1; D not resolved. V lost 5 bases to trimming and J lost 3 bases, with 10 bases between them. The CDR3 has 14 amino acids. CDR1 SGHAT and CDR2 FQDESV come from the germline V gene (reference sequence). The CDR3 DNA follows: TGTGCCAGCAGCCAGGACGTAGCTAATGAAAAACTGTTTTTT. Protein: CASSQDVANEKLFF.

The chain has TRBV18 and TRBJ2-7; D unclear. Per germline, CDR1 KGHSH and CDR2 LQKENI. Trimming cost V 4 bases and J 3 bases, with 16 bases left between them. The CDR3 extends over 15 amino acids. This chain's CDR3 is CASSRVVSAFYEQYF. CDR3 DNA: TGTGCCAGCTCACGGGTTGTCAGCGCCTTCTACGAGCAGTACTTC.

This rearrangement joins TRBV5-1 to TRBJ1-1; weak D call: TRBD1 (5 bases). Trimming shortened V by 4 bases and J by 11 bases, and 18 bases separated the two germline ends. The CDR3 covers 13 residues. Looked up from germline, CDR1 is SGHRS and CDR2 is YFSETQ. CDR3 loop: CASSLEGTLMAFF. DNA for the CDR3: TGCGCCAGCAGCCTGGAAGGGACGCTCATGGCTTTCTTT.

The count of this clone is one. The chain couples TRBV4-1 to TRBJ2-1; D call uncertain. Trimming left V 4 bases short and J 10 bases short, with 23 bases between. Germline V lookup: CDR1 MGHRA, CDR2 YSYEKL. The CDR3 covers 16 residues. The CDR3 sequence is CASSLGSRSFDEEQFF. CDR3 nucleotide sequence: TGCGCCAGCAGCCTAGGCTCAAGGTCCTTTGACGAAGAGCAGTTCTTC.

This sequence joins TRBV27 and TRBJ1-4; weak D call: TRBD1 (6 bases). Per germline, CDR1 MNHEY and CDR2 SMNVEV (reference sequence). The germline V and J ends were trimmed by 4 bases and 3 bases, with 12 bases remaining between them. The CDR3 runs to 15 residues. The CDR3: CASSSDRRSNEKLFF. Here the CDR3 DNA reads TGTGCCAGCAGTTCAGACAGGAGATCTAATGAAAAACTGTTTTTT.

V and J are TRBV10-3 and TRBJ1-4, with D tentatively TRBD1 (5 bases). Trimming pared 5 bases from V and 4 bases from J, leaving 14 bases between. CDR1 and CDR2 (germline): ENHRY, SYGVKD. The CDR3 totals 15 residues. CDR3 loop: CAISLGQGDNEKLFF. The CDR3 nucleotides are TGTGCCATCAGTCTAGGGCAGGGAGATAATGAAAAACTGTTTTTT.

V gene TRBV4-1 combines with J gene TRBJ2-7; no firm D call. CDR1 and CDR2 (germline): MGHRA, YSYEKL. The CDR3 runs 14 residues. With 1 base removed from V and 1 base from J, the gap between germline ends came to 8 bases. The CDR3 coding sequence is TGCGCCAGCAGCCAAGGGACCCGGTCCTACGAGCAGTACTTC. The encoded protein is CASSQGTRSYEQYF.

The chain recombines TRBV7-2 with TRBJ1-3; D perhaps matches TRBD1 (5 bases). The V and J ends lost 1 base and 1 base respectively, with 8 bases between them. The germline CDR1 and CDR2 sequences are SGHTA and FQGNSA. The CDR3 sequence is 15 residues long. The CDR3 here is CASSLVGTSGNTIYF. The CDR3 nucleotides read TGTGCCAGCAGCTTAGTCGGGACGTCTGGAAACACCATATATTTT.